This TCR beta chain was identified during a study of shared clonotypes between healthy human individuals. This clone came up once. This table comes from immunoSEQ multiplex PCR, and its TCRdb copy is limited to in-frame clones, with some not included. The sample holds roughly 2 million clones, approximately 95% seen once. V lost 4 bases and J lost 8, with 16 bases in between. Germline loops: CDR1 SGHDT, CDR2 YYEEEE. The CDR3 contains 15 residues. The TCR originated in a man between 18 and 29 years old in good health. The source material was naive CD4+ T cells sorted from blood. Subset noted: CD45RA+ positively selected. The J gene is TRBJ1-6, the V gene TRBV5-6; D might be TRBD1 (5 bases). CDR3 amino acids: CASSVEGTGYSPLHF. The CDR3 DNA follows: TGTGCCAGCAGCGTGGAGGGGACGGGCTATTCACCCCTCCACTTT.